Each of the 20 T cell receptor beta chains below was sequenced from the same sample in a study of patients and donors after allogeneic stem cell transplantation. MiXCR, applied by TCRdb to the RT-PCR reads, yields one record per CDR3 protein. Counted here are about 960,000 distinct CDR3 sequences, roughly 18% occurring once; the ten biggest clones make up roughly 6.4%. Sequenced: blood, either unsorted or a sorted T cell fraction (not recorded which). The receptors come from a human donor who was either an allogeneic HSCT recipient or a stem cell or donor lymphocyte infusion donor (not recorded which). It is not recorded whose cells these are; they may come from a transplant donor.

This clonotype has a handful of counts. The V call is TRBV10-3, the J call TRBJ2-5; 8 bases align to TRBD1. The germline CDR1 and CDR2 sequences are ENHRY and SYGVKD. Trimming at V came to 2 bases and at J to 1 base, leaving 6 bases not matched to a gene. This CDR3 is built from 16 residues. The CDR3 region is CAISEARTGPQETQYF. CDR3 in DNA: TGTGCCATCAGTGAGGCCAGGACAGGGCCCCAAGAGACCCAGTACTTC.

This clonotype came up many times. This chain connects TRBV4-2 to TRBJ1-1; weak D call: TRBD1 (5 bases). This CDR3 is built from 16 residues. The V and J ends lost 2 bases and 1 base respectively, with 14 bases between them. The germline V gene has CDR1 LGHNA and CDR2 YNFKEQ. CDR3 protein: CASSQPTGGENTEAFF. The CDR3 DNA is TGTGCCAGCAGCCAACCGACGGGGGGGGAGAACACTGAAGCTTTCTTT.

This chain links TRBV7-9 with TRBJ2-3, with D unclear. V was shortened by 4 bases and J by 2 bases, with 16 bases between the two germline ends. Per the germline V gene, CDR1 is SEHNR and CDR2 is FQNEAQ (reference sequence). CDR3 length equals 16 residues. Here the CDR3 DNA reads TGTGCCAGCAGCTCCCCGGAACGGGTTTCCACAGATACGCAGTATTTT. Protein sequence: CASSSPERVSTDTQYF.

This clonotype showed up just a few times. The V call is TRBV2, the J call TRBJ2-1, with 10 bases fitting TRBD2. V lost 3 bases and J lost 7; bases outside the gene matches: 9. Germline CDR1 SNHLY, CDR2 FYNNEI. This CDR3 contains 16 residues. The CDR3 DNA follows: TGTGCCAGCAGTGATGAGCGGGGGGGTTTTGTAAATGAGCAGTTCTTC. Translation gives CASSDERGGFVNEQFF.

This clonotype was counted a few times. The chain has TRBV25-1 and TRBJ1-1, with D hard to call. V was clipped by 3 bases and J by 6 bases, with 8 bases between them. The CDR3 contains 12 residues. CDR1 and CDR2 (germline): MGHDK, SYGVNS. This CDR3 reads CASSDFVSEAFF. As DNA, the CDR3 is TGTGCCAGCAGTGACTTCGTCTCTGAAGCTTTCTTT.

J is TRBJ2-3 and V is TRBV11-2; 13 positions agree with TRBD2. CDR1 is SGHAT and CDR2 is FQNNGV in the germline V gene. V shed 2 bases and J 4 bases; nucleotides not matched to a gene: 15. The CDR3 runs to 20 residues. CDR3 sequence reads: CASSLMSGSRLAGGSDTQYF. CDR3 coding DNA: TGTGCCAGCAGCTTAATGTCTGGCTCGCGACTAGCGGGAGGTTCAGATACGCAGTATTTT. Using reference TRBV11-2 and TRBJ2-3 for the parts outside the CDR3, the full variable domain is EAGVAQSPRYKIIEKRQSVAFWCNPISGHATLYWYQQILGQGPKLLIQFQNNGVVDDSQLPKDRFSAERLKGVDSTLKIQPAKLEDSAVYLCASSLMSGSRLAGGSDTQYFGPGTRLTVL.

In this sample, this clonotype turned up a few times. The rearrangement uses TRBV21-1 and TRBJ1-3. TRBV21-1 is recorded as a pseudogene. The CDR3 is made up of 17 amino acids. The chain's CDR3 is CASSTGGLVFSGNTIYF. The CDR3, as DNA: TGTGCCAGCAGCACAGGAGGTCTGGTATTCTCTGGAAACACCATATATTTT.

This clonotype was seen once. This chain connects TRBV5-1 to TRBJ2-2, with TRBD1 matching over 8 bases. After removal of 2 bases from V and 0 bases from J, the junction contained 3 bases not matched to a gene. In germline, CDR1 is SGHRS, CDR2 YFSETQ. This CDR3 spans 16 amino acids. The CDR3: CASSFRTGPNTGELFF. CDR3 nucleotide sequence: TGCGCCAGCAGCTTCCGGACAGGGCCGAACACCGGGGAGCTGTTTTTT.

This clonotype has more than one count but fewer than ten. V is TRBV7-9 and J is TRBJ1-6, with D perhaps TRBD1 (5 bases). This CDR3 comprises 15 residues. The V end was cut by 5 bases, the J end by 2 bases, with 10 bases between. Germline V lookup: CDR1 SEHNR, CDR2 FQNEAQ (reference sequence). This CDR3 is CASSPGEAYNSPLHF. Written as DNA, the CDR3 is TGTGCCAGCAGCCCGGGGGAGGCCTATAATTCACCCCTCCACTTT.

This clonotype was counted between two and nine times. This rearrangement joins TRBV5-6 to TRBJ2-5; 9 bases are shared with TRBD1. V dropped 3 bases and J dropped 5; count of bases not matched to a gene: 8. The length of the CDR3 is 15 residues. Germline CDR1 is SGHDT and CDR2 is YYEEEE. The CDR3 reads CASSSPGQGRETQYF. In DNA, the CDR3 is TGTGCCAGCAGCTCACCTGGACAGGGGAGGGAGACCCAGTACTTC.

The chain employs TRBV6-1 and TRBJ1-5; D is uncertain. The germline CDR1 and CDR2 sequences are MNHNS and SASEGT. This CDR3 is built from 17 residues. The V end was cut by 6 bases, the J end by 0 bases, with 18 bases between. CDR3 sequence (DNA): TGTGCCAGCAGCCGAACGGGCAGAAAATATAGCAATCAGCCCCAGCATTTT. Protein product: CASSRTGRKYSNQPQHF.

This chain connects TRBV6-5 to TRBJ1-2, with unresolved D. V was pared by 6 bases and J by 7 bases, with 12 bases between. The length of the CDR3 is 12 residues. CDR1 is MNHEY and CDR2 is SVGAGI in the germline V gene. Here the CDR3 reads CASREPLGGYTF. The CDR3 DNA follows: TGTGCCAGCAGAGAACCCCTGGGTGGCTACACCTTC.

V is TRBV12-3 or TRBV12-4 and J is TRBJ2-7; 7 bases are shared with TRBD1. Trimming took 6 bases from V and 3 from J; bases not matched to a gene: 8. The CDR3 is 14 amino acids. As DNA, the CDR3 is TGTGCCAGCAGCGGCCGGGACAGAGGCTACGAGCAGTACTTC. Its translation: CASSGRDRGYEQYF.

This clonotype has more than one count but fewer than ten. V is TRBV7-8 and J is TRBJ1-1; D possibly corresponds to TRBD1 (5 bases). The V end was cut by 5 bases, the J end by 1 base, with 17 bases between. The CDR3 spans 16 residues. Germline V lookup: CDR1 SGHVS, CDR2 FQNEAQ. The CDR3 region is CASSPLGGARNTEAFF. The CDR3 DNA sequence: TGTGCCAGCAGCCCCCTCGGCGGGGCCCGGAACACTGAAGCTTTCTTT.

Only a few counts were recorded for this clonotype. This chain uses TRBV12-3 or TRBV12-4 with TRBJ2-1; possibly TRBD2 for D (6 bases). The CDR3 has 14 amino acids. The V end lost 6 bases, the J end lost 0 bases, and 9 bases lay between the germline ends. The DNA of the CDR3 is TGTGCCAGCAGCACTAGCCACTCCTACAATGAGCAGTTCTTC. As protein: CASSTSHSYNEQFF.

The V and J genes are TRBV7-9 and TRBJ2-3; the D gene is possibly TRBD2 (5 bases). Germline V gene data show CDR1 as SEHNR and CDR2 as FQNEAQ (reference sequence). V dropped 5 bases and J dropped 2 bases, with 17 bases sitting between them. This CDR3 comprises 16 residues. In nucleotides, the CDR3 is TGTGCCAGCAGCCCCACGGGGAAATTTTACACAGATACGCAGTATTTT. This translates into CASSPTGKFYTDTQYF.

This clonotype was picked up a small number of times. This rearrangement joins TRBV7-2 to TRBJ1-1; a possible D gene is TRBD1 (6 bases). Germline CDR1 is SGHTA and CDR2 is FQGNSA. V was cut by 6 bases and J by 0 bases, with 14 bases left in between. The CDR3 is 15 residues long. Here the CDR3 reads CASRASRGLNTEAFF. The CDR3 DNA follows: TGTGCCAGCAGAGCAAGCAGGGGTCTGAACACTGAAGCTTTCTTT.

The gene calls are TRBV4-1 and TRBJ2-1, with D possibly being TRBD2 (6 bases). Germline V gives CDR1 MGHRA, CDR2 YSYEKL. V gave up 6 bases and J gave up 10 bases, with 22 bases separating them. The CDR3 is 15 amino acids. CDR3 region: CASRSSPEGAREQFF. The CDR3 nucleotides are TGCGCCAGCAGGTCCAGCCCGGAGGGCGCCCGGGAGCAGTTCTTC.

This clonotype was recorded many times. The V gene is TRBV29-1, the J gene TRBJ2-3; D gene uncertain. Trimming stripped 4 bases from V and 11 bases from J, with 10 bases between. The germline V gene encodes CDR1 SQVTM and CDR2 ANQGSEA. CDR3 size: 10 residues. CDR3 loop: CSVGEVEQYF. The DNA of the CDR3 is TGCAGCGTTGGCGAGGTAGAGCAGTATTTT.

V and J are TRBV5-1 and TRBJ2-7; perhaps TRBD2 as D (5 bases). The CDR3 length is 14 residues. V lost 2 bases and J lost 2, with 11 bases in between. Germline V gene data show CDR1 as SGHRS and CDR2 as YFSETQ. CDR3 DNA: TGCGCCAGCAGCTTAGCCGGGAACCCCTACGAGCAGTACTTC. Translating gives CASSLAGNPYEQYF.